The rows below give T cell receptor beta chains drawn from one sample of a study of cytomegalovirus exposure and HLA in healthy donors. The data were produced by immunoSEQ multiplex PCR, yet TCRdb's version contains in-frame clones alone and is incomplete. This sample has 150,000 to 200,000 clones, with about three quarters found just once. The sample taken for sequencing was PBMCs. The receptors shown here come from a man in his forties in good health and CMV-seronegative. Both conserved end residues are part of each CDR3. Fields, in order: J gene, clone size, V gene, D gene, CDR3 DNA, CDR3 protein. The D gene is left open where the match is weak. Clone size is stated in some rows and not others, as once, few, many or a class when expanded.

>TRBJ2-1|-|TRBV2|TRBD2
TGTGCCAGCAGTTATAGCGGGGGGGCCTACAATGAGCAGTTCTTC
CASSYSGGAYNEQFF
>TRBJ2-1|-|TRBV9|-
TGTGCCAGCAGCGCTCCCGGGTCGGAGCAGTTCTTC
CASSAPGSEQFF
>TRBJ2-6|-|TRBV27|TRBD2
TGTGCCAGCAGCTCGCGGGGGACTGGGGCCAACGTCCTGACTTTC
CASSSRGTGANVLTF
>TRBJ2-7|-|TRBV5-5|TRBD1
TGTGCCAGCAGCTTAGGACAGGTGTACGAGCAGTACTTC
CASSLGQVYEQYF
>TRBJ2-1|once|TRBV27|-
TGTGCCAGCAGTTTAAAAATGGAGACCTACAATGAGCAGTTCTTC
CASSLKMETYNEQFF
>TRBJ2-4|-|TRBV11-3|TRBD2
TGTGCCAGCAGCTTACTAGCGGCACCCAAAAACATTCAGTACTTC
CASSLLAAPKNIQYF
>TRBJ2-5|-|TRBV5-6|TRBD2
TGTGCCAGCAGCGCCCGGGAGGGCGGGGAGACCCAGTACTTC
CASSAREGGETQYF
>TRBJ2-1|once|TRBV19|TRBD2
TGTGCCAGTAGTACCCCCGGGACTAGCCACAATGAGCAGTTCTTC
CASSTPGTSHNEQFF
>TRBJ2-5|-|TRBV11-2|-
TGTGCCAGCAGCCGCGGGACGGATCAAGAGACCCAGTACTTC
CASSRGTDQETQYF
>TRBJ1-6|-|TRBV4-3|-
TGCGCCAGCAGCCTACGGGCAACACTGGACAATAATTCACCCCTCCACTTT
CASSLRATLDNNSPLHF
>TRBJ2-5|-|TRBV9|TRBD1
TGTGCCAGCAGCACCCGGACAGGGCGGGAGACCCAGTACTTC
CASSTRTGRETQYF
>TRBJ2-1|-|TRBV5-1|TRBD2
TGCGCCAGCAGCCACCAAGGACTAGCGGGAGCCCTCGGGTTGGACAATGAGCAGTTCTTC
CASSHQGLAGALGLDNEQFF
>TRBJ1-5|-|TRBV10-3|TRBD1
TGTGCCATCAGTGATTCTGACAGGGGGCGCATAAGCAATCAGCCCCAGCATTTT
CAISDSDRGRISNQPQHF
>TRBJ2-3|-|TRBV4-1|TRBD2
TGCGCCAGCAGCCCCCTGACTAGCGGGAACACAGATACGCAGTATTTT
CASSPLTSGNTDTQYF
>TRBJ1-3|-|TRBV4-3|TRBD1
TGCGCCAGCAGCCAAGACGGGACAGGCTCTGGAAACACCATATATTTT
CASSQDGTGSGNTIYF
>TRBJ2-1|-|TRBV12-5|TRBD2
TGTGCTAGTGGTTTGGTATCTAGGGGGTTAGCGGGAGGCTACAATGAGCAGTTCTTC
CASGLVSRGLAGGYNEQFF
>TRBJ1-1|-|TRBV21-1|-
TGTGCCAGCAGCAAAATGCGGTCCTCTAACACTGAAGCTTTCTTT
CASSKMRSSNTEAFF
>TRBJ1-2|-|TRBV15|-
TGTGCCACTCAGAGAGGGTATGGGAACTATGGCTACACCTTC
CATQRGYGNYGYTF
>TRBJ2-7|few|TRBV11-2|-
TGTGCCAGCACTCTCGCATCCCGGGGGGCGCGTCAGTACTTC
CASTLASRGARQYF
>TRBJ2-1|once|TRBV7-9|TRBD2
TGTGCCAGCAGGAGTAGCGGGCCGTCTGAGCAGTTCTTC
CASRSSGPSEQFF
>TRBJ2-5|-|TRBV7-9|TRBD2
TGTGCCACCTTAAGCGGGGGGGCCGGGACCCAGTACTTC
CATLSGGAGTQYF
>TRBJ2-7|-|TRBV9|-
TGTGCCACCCCGGAGAGGTACGAGCAGTACTTC
CATPERYEQYF
>TRBJ1-6|few|TRBV27|-
TGTGCCAGCAGTTTAAACAGCGGGGTCGGTAATTCACCCCTCCACTTT
CASSLNSGVGNSPLHF
>TRBJ1-5|-|TRBV9|-
TGTGCCAGCAGCCCGGGGTATAGCAATCAGCCCCAGCATTTT
CASSPGYSNQPQHF
>TRBJ1-5|-|TRBV19|-
TGTGCCAGTAGTATAGTCCGCGATCAGCCCCAGCATTTT
CASSIVRDQPQHF
>TRBJ1-2|-|TRBV6-6|-
TGTGCCAGCACTGACAGGCGGAGGACTAACTATGGCTACACCTTC
CASTDRRRTNYGYTF
>TRBJ2-1|-|TRBV7-6|-
TGTGCCAGCAGCTTACGACGCGGCAATGAGCAGTTCTTC
CASSLRRGNEQFF
>TRBJ2-3|-|TRBV6-5|-
TGTGCCAGCAGTTACGACACCACAGATACGCAGTATTTT
CASSYDTTDTQYF
>TRBJ2-2|once|TRBV4-3|TRBD2
TGCGCCAGCAGCCAAGGACTAGCCCGGAGCACCGGGGAGCTGTTTTTT
CASSQGLARSTGELFF
>TRBJ2-7|-|TRBV7-2|TRBD2
TGTGCCAGCAGCTTACGACCGGGACTAGACTACGAGCAGTACTTC
CASSLRPGLDYEQYF
>TRBJ2-7|-|TRBV30|TRBD2
TGTGCCTGGAGTGTATTGGGTAGCGGGTCTTCCTACGAGCAGTACTTC
CAWSVLGSGSSYEQYF
>TRBJ1-1|-|TRBV7-2|-
TGTGCCAGCCTACCTGACAGGATGAACACTGAAGCTTTCTTT
CASLPDRMNTEAFF
>TRBJ1-4|-|TRBV18|-
TGTGCCAGCTCACAAAGCGCAACTAATGAAAAACTGTTTTTT
CASSQSATNEKLFF
>TRBJ2-5|once|TRBV27|TRBD2
TGTGCCAGCAGTTCCTCACCAGGGACTAGCGGGGGGGAGACCCAGTACTTC
CASSSSPGTSGGETQYF
>TRBJ1-2|-|TRBV7-9|TRBD1
TGTGCCAGCAGCGTGGGACAGGGGAACTATGGCTACACCTTC
CASSVGQGNYGYTF
>TRBJ2-7|-|TRBV27|-
TGTGCCAGCAGTCCACTCGACATCCGCTACGAGCAGTACTTC
CASSPLDIRYEQYF
>TRBJ1-2|-|TRBV6-5|-
TGTGCCAGCAGCTACCGACAGACCCAGGGCTATGGCTACACCTTC
CASSYRQTQGYGYTF
>TRBJ1-4|-|TRBV9|TRBD1
TGTGCCAGCAGCACCACAGGGGGCAGGGGTGAAAAACTGTTTTTT
CASSTTGGRGEKLFF
>TRBJ2-1|-|TRBV20-1|-
TGCAGTGTTTACAGGAACAATGAGCAGTTCTTC
CSVYRNNEQFF
>TRBJ2-2|-|TRBV6-1|-
TGTGCCAGTTTTTTTGACATACACTCGGCGGAGCTGTTTTTT
CASFFDIHSAELFF
>TRBJ2-5|-|TRBV29-1|-
TGCAGCGTTGAAGAAGGGACAAAAGAGACCCAGTACTTC
CSVEEGTKETQYF
>TRBJ2-6|-|TRBV27|TRBD1
TGTGCCAGCAGTTCGGGACAGGGGCGGGTTGGCTCTGGGGCCAACGTCCTGACTTTC
CASSSGQGRVGSGANVLTF
>TRBJ1-1|-|TRBV2|-
TGTGCCAGCAGTGCAAACAGAGTAAACACTGAAGCTTTCTTT
CASSANRVNTEAFF
>TRBJ1-1|-|TRBV29-1|-
TGCAGCGCCAGGTCTTATGGGGCCACTGAAGCTTTCTTT
CSARSYGATEAFF
>TRBJ2-1|-|TRBV5-4|TRBD2
TGTGCCAGCAGCTTGGGTAATAGCGGGCCCAATGAGCAGTTCTTC
CASSLGNSGPNEQFF
>TRBJ1-2|once|TRBV7-2|TRBD1
TGTGCCAGCAACATACTCCCGGGACAGCCAACCTATGGCTACACCTTC
CASNILPGQPTYGYTF
>TRBJ2-1|-|TRBV4-3|TRBD2
TGCGCCAGCAGCCGGGCCATCAGCGGGGGGGGGAACAATGAGCAGTTCTTC
CASSRAISGGGNNEQFF
>TRBJ2-3|-|TRBV4-1|TRBD2
TGCGCCAGCAGGCAAGGCAGACTAGCGGGGGGACACACTAGCACAGATACGCAGTATTTT
CASRQGRLAGGHTSTDTQYF
>TRBJ1-2|-|TRBV5-1|TRBD1
TGCGCCAGCAGCCCCGGACAGGGCGGCTATGGCTACACCTTC
CASSPGQGGYGYTF
>TRBJ2-4|-|TRBV4-2|-
TGTGCCAGCAGTTATTCACCAGGGGCTCCTCGGGACATTCAGTACTTC
CASSYSPGAPRDIQYF
>TRBJ1-1|-|TRBV5-6|TRBD1
TGTGCCAGCAGCTTTACTTTGGGACAGACCTTGGGAACTGAAGCTTTCTTT
CASSFTLGQTLGTEAFF
>TRBJ1-5|once|TRBV6-1|-
TGTGCCGGGGGGGGCGAGCGGGATCAGCCCCAGCATTTT
CAGGGERDQPQHF
>TRBJ2-3|once|TRBV15|-
TGTGCCACCACCCCTGGCCCTAGCACAGATACGCAGTATTTT
CATTPGPSTDTQYF
>TRBJ1-2|-|TRBV7-9|-
TGTGCCAGCAGCCCTATTGGAGGGAATGGCTACACCTTC
CASSPIGGNGYTF
>TRBJ2-7|-|TRBV30|-
TGTGCCTGGAGTGTTGGGGCAGGGGAATACGAGCAGTACTTC
CAWSVGAGEYEQYF